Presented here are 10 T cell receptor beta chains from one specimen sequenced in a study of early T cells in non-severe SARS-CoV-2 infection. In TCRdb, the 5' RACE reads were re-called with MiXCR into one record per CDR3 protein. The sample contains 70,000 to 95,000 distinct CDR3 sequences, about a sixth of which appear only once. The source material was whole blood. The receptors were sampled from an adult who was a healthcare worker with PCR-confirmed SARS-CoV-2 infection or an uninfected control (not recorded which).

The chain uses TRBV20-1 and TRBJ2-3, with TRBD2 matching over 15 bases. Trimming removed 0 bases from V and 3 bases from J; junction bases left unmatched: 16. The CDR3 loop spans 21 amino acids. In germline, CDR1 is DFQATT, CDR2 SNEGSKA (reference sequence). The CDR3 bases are TGCAGTGCTAGAGAGCTCATACCAGGGACTAGCGGGAGGCCAGAAACAGATACGCAGTATTTT. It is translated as CSARELIPGTSGRPETDTQYF.

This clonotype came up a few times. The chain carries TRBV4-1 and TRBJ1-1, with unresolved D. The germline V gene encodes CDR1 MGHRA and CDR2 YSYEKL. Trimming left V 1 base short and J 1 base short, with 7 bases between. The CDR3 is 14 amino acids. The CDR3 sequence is CASSQVGSNTEAFF. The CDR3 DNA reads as TGCGCCAGCAGCCAAGTGGGGTCGAACACTGAAGCTTTCTTT.

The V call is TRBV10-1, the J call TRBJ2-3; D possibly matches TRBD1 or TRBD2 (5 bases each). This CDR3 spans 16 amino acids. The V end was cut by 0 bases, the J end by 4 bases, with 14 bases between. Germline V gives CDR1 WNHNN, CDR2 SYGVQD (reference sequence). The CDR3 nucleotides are TGCGCCAGCAGTGAGTCGAATGGGGGTAAAGCAGATACGCAGTATTTT. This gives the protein CASSESNGGKADTQYF.

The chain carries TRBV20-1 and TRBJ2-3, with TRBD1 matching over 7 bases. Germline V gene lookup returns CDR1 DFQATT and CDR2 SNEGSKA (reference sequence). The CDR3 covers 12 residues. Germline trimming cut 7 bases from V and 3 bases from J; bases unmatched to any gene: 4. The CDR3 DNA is TGCAGTGGACAGGGTGTAACAGATACGCAGTATTTT. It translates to CSGQGVTDTQYF.

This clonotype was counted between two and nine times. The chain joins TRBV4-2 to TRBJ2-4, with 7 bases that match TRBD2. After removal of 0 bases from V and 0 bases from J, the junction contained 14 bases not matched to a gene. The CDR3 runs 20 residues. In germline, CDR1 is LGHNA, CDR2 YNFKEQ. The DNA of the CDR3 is TGTGCCAGCAGCCAAGATCCCGGGACTAACCTAGAGCTAGCCAAAAACATTCAGTACTTC. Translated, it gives CASSQDPGTNLELAKNIQYF.

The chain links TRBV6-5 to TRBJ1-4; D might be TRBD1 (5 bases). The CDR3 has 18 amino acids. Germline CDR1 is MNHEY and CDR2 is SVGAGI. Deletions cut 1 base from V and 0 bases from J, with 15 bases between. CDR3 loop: CASSYWGVRGATNEKLFF. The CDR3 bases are TGTGCCAGCAGTTACTGGGGGGTCCGCGGAGCAACTAATGAAAAACTGTTTTTT.

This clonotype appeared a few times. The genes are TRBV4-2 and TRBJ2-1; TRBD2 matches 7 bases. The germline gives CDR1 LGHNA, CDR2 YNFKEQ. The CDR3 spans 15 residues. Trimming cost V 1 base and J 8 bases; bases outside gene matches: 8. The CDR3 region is CASSQGEGVVHEQFF. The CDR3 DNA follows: TGTGCCAGCAGCCAAGGGGAGGGAGTCGTACATGAGCAGTTCTTC.

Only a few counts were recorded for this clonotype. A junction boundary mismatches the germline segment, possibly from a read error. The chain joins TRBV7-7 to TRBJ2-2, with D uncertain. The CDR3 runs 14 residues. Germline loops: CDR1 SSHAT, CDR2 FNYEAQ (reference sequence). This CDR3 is CASSLARNTGELFF. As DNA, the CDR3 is TGTGCTAGCAGCTTGGCGAGGAACACCGGGGAGCTGTTTTTT.

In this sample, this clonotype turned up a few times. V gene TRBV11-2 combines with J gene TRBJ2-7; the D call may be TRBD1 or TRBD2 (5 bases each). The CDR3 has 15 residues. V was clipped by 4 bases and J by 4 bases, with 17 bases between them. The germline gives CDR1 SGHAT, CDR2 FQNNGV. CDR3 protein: CASSSSLRGTYEQYF. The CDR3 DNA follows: TGTGCCAGCAGCTCTTCTTTACGGGGCACGTACGAGCAGTACTTC.

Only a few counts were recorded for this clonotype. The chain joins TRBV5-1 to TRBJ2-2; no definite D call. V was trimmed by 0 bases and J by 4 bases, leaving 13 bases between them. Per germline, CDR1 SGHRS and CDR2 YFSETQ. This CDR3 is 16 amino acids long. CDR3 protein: CASSLVAGEITGELFF. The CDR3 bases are TGCGCCAGCAGCTTGGTGGCAGGAGAAATCACCGGGGAGCTGTTTTTT.